A selection of T cell receptor beta chains follows, all from one sample in a study of blood T cells in healthy people across ages. One entry per CDR3 protein, called by TCRdb with MiXCR from the 5' RACE reads. This repertoire shows around 1.5 million distinct CDR3 sequences, approximately 63% found once; its top ten account for under 8.5%. The specimen was blood. These receptors were taken from a young man in good health. Both conserved end residues are part of each CDR3. D genes are given only for firm matches. The size entry is marked missing in some rows and otherwise reads once, few, many or a size class.

v_call	clone_size	d_call	j_call	cdr3_nt	cdr3_aa
TRBV29-1	NA	TRBD1	TRBJ2-1	TGCAGCGTTCCGGACAGGCTAAGTCCCGGCAATGAGCAGTTCTTC	CSVPDRLSPGNEQFF
TRBV11-3	NA	NA	TRBJ1-1	TGTGCCAGCAGCCTAGAAGACGACGCTGAAGCTTTCTTT	CASSLEDDAEAFF
TRBV29-1	NA	TRBD2	TRBJ2-1	TGCAGCGTTGAAGATTTAAAGCGGGAAAGGATGGATGAGCAGTTCTTC	CSVEDLKRERMDEQFF
TRBV4-1	NA	NA	TRBJ2-7	TGCGCCAGCAGCCAAGAAGGTCCCGGGACAATTCTCACCTACGAGCAGTACTTC	CASSQEGPGTILTYEQYF
TRBV2	NA	NA	TRBJ1-4	TGTGCCAGCAATCAGGGGAGAAATGAAAAACTGTTTTTT	CASNQGRNEKLFF
TRBV12-3/TRBV12-4	few	NA	TRBJ2-7	TGTGCCAGCAGTTTGGGGGAGATCCTCGAGCAGTACTTC	CASSLGEILEQYF
TRBV15	NA	NA	TRBJ2-2	TGTGCCACCAGCAGAGTGAGGGGACACTCACAGAGGACCGGGGAGCTGTTTTTT	CATSRVRGHSQRTGELFF
TRBV5-1	once	NA	TRBJ2-2	TGCGCCAGCAGCTTGGTAGGGGATAATACCGGGGAGCTGTTTTTT	CASSLVGDNTGELFF
TRBV29-1	NA	TRBD1	TRBJ2-7	TGCAGCGTTGGACAGGGACAGGGGTCCGAGCAGTACTTC	CSVGQGQGSEQYF
TRBV7-2	few	TRBD2	TRBJ2-7	TGTGCCAGCAGCTTATCCGCGACTAGCGGGGGCTACGAGCAGTACTTC	CASSLSATSGGYEQYF
TRBV4-3	NA	TRBD2	TRBJ2-1	TGCGCCAGCAGCCAAGATGGTAGCGGGGGGGCCTACGGTGAGCAGTTCTTC	CASSQDGSGGAYGEQFF
TRBV7-9	few	TRBD2	TRBJ2-7	TGTGCCAGCAGCTTAGAGGGACTAGCTAGCTACGAGCAGTACTTC	CASSLEGLASYEQYF
TRBV2	few	NA	TRBJ2-3	TGTGCCAGCCGACTCTGGGTTAGCACAGATACGCAGTATTTT	CASRLWVSTDTQYF
TRBV27	NA	NA	TRBJ2-4	TGTGCCAGCAGGTCCCCTGGGGACAATGAGCAGTACTTC	CASRSPGDNEQYF
TRBV5-1	NA	NA	TRBJ2-7	TGCGCCAGCAGCTTAGAAATAGCGGCCAGCTCCTACAATGAGCAGTACTTC	CASSLEIAASSYNEQYF
TRBV10-3	NA	NA	TRBJ1-1	TGTGCCATCAGTGAGCCCTGGGAGGCGGCGAACACTGAAGCTTTCTTT	CAISEPWEAANTEAFF
TRBV3-1	few	NA	TRBJ2-5	TGTGCCAGCAGCCAAGTGGTCCCGGGGGAGGAGACCCAGTACTTC	CASSQVVPGEETQYF
TRBV5-1	NA	TRBD2	TRBJ2-5	TGCGCCAGCAGACCACGCGGGAGCACCCAAGAGACCCAGTACTTC	CASRPRGSTQETQYF
TRBV20-1	NA	NA	TRBJ1-5	TGCAGTGCTAGTGAATGGGACCAGGAATCGCAGCCCCAGCATTTT	CSASEWDQESQPQHF
TRBV12-3/TRBV12-4	NA	NA	TRBJ2-7	TGTGCCAGTATTGGGGCAGGGCACGACGAGCAGTACTTC	CASIGAGHDEQYF
TRBV11-2	NA	TRBD2	TRBJ2-1	TGTGCCAGCAGCTCCAGGGAGGCACTAGCGGGGGCCCCTCCCTACAATGAGCAGTTCTTC	CASSSREALAGAPPYNEQFF
TRBV15	NA	NA	TRBJ2-1	TGTGCCACCAGCAGGGACTCACGGCGAGATGAGCAGTTCTTC	CATSRDSRRDEQFF
TRBV27	NA	NA	TRBJ1-5	TGTGCCAGCAGTTTATCCCCTTCCCAGCCCCAGCATTTT	CASSLSPSQPQHF
TRBV21-1	NA	NA	TRBJ2-5	TGTGCCAGCAGCAAGACGCCCGTCTCCCTGGAGACCCAGTACTTC	CASSKTPVSLETQYF
TRBV4-2	NA	TRBD2	TRBJ2-7	TGTGCCAGCAGCCAAGACTTTGCAGCGGGACTCGACGAGCAGTACTTC	CASSQDFAAGLDEQYF
TRBV4-1	few	TRBD1	TRBJ2-6	TGCGCCAGCAGTCATCCGGGACAGGGACTCTCTGGGGCCAACGTCCTGACTTTC	CASSHPGQGLSGANVLTF